This TCR beta chain was retrieved from a study of T-cell memory formation after mild COVID-19. The study, taken as a whole, reports: Memory cells collected pre-infection included some clones that later responded, suggesting cross-reactive memory joined.

TCRdb re-analysed the 5' RACE reads in MiXCR, keeping a single row per CDR3 protein. The repertoire holds fewer than 150,000 distinct CDR3 sequences, with about 6% as singletons. This clonotype has ten or more counts. What it binds is unknown. The CDR3 loop spans 14 amino acids. Trimming pared 5 bases from V and 0 bases from J, leaving 7 bases between. The sequencing input was PBMCs or a T cell subset sorted from them (not recorded which). The V and J genes are TRBV12-3 or TRBV12-4 and TRBJ2-2; no firm D call. The TCR originated in an adult woman who had mild COVID-19 (a few samples of this study predate the infection). Cell type and time point are not known. The CDR3 here is CASSTRTNTGELFF. CDR3 DNA: TGTGCCAGCAGTACAAGGACGAACACCGGGGAGCTGTTTTTT.